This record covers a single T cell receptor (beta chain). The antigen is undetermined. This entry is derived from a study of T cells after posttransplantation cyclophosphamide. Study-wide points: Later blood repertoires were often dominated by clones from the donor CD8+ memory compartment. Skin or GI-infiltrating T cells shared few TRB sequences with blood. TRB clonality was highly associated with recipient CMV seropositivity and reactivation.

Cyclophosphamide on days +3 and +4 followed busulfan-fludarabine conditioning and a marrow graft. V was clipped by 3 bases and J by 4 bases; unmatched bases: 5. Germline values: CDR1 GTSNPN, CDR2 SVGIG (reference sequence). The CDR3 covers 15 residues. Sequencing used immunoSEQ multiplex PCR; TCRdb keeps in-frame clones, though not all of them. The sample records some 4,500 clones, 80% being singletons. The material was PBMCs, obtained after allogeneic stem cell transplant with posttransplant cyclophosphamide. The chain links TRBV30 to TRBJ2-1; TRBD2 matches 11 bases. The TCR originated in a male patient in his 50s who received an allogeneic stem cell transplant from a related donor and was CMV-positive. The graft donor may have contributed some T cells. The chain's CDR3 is CAWSRGTSGYNEQFF. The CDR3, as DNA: TGTGCCTGGAGCCGAGGGACTAGCGGATACAATGAGCAGTTCTTC.